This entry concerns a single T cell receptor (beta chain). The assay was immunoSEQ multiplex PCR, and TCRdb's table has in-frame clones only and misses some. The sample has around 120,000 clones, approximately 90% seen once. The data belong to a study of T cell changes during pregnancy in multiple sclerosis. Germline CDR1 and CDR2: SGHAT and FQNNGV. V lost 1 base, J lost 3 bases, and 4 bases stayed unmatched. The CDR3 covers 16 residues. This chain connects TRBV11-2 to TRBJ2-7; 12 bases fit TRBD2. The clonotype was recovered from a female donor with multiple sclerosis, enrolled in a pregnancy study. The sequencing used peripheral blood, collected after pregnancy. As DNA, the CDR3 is TGTGCCAGCAGCTTAGGGCAGACTAGCGGGGGCTACGAGCAGTACTTC. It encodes CASSLGQTSGGYEQYF. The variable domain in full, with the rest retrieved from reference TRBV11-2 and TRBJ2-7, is EAGVAQSPRYKIIEKRQSVAFWCNPISGHATLYWYQQILGQGPKLLIQFQNNGVVDDSQLPKDRFSAERLKGVDSTLKIQPAKLEDSAVYLCASSLGQTSGGYEQYFGPGTRLTVT.